These T cell receptor beta chains were read from a single sample in a study of blood T cell repertoires in COVID-19. Some clones are missing from TCRdb's copy, which holds only in-frame ones; the method was immunoSEQ multiplex PCR. The repertoire consists of approximately 220,000 clones, with about 84% occurring once and the leading ten covering approximately 7.4%. The sample comprised PBMCs or T cells enriched from blood (not recorded which). The receptors come from a woman aged 40 to 49 with acute COVID-19. The CDR3 runs from the conserved cysteine through the conserved F or W. Fields, in order: CDR3 length, D gene, J gene, V gene, clone size, CDR3 protein, CDR3 DNA. D genes are given only for firm matches. Expanded clones are given a class, and other clones once, few, many or no size at all.

13	-	TRBJ1-1	TRBV12-3/TRBV12-4	-	CASSLGGGTEAFF	TGTGCCAGCAGTTTAGGGGGGGGGACTGAAGCTTTCTTT
16	-	TRBJ1-5	TRBV19	-	CASSIEGSGVSQPQHF	TGTGCCAGTAGTATTGAGGGTTCTGGGGTTTCTCAGCCCCAGCATTTT
16	-	TRBJ2-1	TRBV5-5	-	CASSPSIETVYNEQFF	TGTGCCAGCAGCCCGTCCATTGAGACTGTCTACAATGAGCAGTTCTTC
14	TRBD1	TRBJ1-5	TRBV10-2	-	CASSALGGSQPQHF	TGCGCCAGCAGTGCGTTAGGGGGCTCTCAGCCCCAGCATTTT
17	TRBD2	TRBJ2-2	TRBV5-1	once	CASSPQSGGSNTGELFF	TGCGCCAGCAGCCCGCAGAGCGGGGGGAGTAACACCGGGGAGCTGTTTTTT
15	TRBD2	TRBJ2-2	TRBV7-2	-	CASSSTSGGTGELFF	TGTGCCAGCAGCTCGACTAGCGGGGGGACCGGGGAGCTGTTTTTT
15	-	TRBJ2-7	TRBV6-5	-	CASSYSGTGDFVQYF	TGTGCCAGCAGTTACTCCGGGACTGGGGACTTTGTGCAGTACTTC
15	TRBD1	TRBJ1-3	TRBV7-2	-	CASSPQGASGNTIYF	TGTGCCAGCAGCCCACAGGGGGCCTCTGGAAACACCATATATTTT
15	TRBD2	TRBJ2-1	TRBV7-2	-	CASSAGLAKNNEQFF	TGTGCCAGCAGCGCCGGACTAGCGAAAAACAATGAGCAGTTCTTC
16	TRBD2	TRBJ2-1	TRBV19	once	CASSIRRSSGTNEQFF	TGTGCCAGTAGTATTCGTCGATCTAGCGGGACCAATGAGCAGTTCTTC
15	TRBD1	TRBJ1-1	TRBV9	-	CASSATRQGDRGAFF	TGTGCCAGCAGCGCCACCAGACAGGGGGATAGGGGAGCTTTCTTT
13	-	TRBJ1-5	TRBV10-3	-	CAISVEGDRPQHF	TGTGCCATCAGTGTGGAAGGAGATCGGCCCCAGCATTTT
13	-	TRBJ1-2	TRBV27	-	CASSLWSNYGYTF	TGTGCCAGCAGCTTGTGGAGCAACTATGGCTACACCTTC
14	-	TRBJ1-3	TRBV7-3	once	CASSLRSSGNTIYF	TGTGCCAGCAGCTTACGGAGCTCTGGAAACACCATATATTTT
15	-	TRBJ2-3	TRBV4-3	-	CASSQDVLAGDTQYF	TGCGCCAGCAGCCAGGATGTCTTAGCTGGGGATACGCAGTATTTT
15	-	TRBJ1-3	TRBV7-2	-	CASSLRGLSGNTIYF	TGTGCCAGCAGCTTGCGAGGTCTCTCTGGAAACACCATATATTTT
11	-	TRBJ1-1	TRBV6-2/TRBV6-3	-	CASSTRTEAFF	TGTGCCAGCAGTACGAGGACTGAAGCTTTCTTT
15	-	TRBJ2-6	TRBV5-1	-	CASSLQGAGANVLTF	TGCGCCAGCAGCTTACAGGGAGCTGGGGCCAACGTCCTGACTTTC
13	-	TRBJ2-3	TRBV28	-	CASSLGTTDTQYF	TGTGCCAGCAGTTTGGGGACAACAGATACGCAGTATTTT
13	TRBD1	TRBJ1-6	TRBV29-1	-	CSVVQGDNSPLHF	TGCAGCGTTGTTCAGGGGGATAATTCACCCCTCCACTTT
16	-	TRBJ2-2	TRBV3-1/TRBV3-2	-	CASSQGLGLNTGELFF	TGTGCCAGCAGCCAAGGGTTGGGACTTAACACCGGGGAGCTGTTTTTT
16	-	TRBJ2-3	TRBV9	-	CASSPSGRSGTDTQYF	TGTGCCAGCAGCCCAAGTGGGAGGTCTGGCACAGATACGCAGTATTTT
18	TRBD2	TRBJ2-1	TRBV5-1	-	CASSQPSGRGGAYNEQFF	TGCGCCAGCAGCCAACCGTCTGGGCGGGGGGGCGCTTACAATGAGCAGTTCTTC
16	-	TRBJ1-1	TRBV19	-	CASSIDLEGPNTEAFF	TGTGCCAGTAGTATAGATCTGGAGGGGCCGAACACTGAAGCTTTCTTT
14	TRBD1	TRBJ1-2	TRBV29-1	once	CSVSRPGQAVGYTF	TGCAGCGTTTCGAGACCGGGACAGGCGGTAGGCTACACCTTC
15	-	TRBJ2-5	TRBV30	-	CAWKDRTTFQETQYF	TGTGCCTGGAAGGATAGGACTACCTTCCAAGAGACCCAGTACTTC
15	TRBD1	TRBJ1-2	TRBV5-6	-	CASSNAGGLNYGYTF	TGTGCCAGCAGCAATGCAGGGGGACTTAACTATGGCTACACCTTC
14	-	TRBJ2-7	TRBV19	-	CAGKKRADSYEQYF	TGTGCCGGCAAAAAGCGGGCAGACTCCTACGAGCAGTACTTC
16	TRBD1	TRBJ1-3	TRBV5-1	-	CASSLGQGAPGNTIYF	TGCGCCAGCAGCTTGGGGCAGGGGGCGCCCGGAAACACCATATATTTT
18	TRBD1	TRBJ1-2	TRBV28	-	CASREQGQGARRGYGYTF	TGTGCCAGCAGGGAACAGGGACAGGGGGCGCGTCGAGGCTATGGCTACACCTTC
15	TRBD2	TRBJ2-3	TRBV6-5	-	CASSYEAGATDTQYF	TGTGCCAGCAGTTACGAGGCGGGAGCAACAGATACGCAGTATTTT
13	-	TRBJ1-2	TRBV27	-	CASSLKAGDGYTF	TGTGCCAGCAGTTTGAAGGCAGGGGACGGCTACACCTTC
13	-	TRBJ1-2	TRBV19	-	CASSIQGLGGYTF	TGTGCCAGTAGTATACAGGGCTTGGGTGGCTACACCTTC
16	-	TRBJ1-4	TRBV6-6	-	CASSTPRGKGDEKLFF	TGTGCCAGCAGTACGCCCCGGGGAAAGGGGGATGAAAAACTGTTTTTT
17	TRBD1	TRBJ1-2	TRBV12-5	-	CASGLVIGTGETNGYTF	TGTGCTAGTGGTTTGGTAATCGGGACAGGGGAAACTAATGGCTACACCTTC
13	TRBD1	TRBJ1-4	TRBV27	-	CASRTGVDEKLFF	TGTGCCAGCAGAACAGGGGTCGATGAAAAACTGTTTTTT
16	TRBD1	TRBJ1-4	TRBV10-3	-	CAITSTGGETNEKLFF	TGTGCCATCACCTCGACAGGGGGCGAAACTAATGAAAAACTGTTTTTT
14	-	TRBJ1-2	TRBV21-1	-	CASKGDRGVYGYTF	TGTGCCAGCAAGGGGGACAGGGGAGTCTATGGCTACACCTTC
15	-	TRBJ2-4	TRBV2	-	CASLGPRPEKNIQYF	TGTGCCAGCTTGGGTCCGCGGCCAGAAAAAAACATTCAGTACTTC
14	-	TRBJ2-2	TRBV27	-	CASKWRRGTGELFF	TGTGCCAGCAAGTGGAGAAGGGGCACCGGGGAGCTGTTTTTT
15	TRBD2	TRBJ2-5	TRBV7-6	-	CASSSISGSQETQYF	TGTGCCAGCAGCTCGATTAGCGGGAGCCAAGAGACCCAGTACTTC
15	-	TRBJ1-6	TRBV30	-	CAWSVRGWHNSPLHF	TGTGCCTGGAGTGTACGGGGGTGGCATAATTCACCCCTCCACTTT
11	-	TRBJ1-1	TRBV6-5	-	CTTEGHTEAFF	TGTACAACGGAGGGACACACTGAAGCTTTCTTT
13	-	TRBJ1-1	TRBV6-5	-	CASTAAVNTEAFF	TGTGCCAGCACCGCCGCAGTGAACACTGAAGCTTTCTTT
13	-	TRBJ1-2	TRBV14	-	CASSQDPRYGYTF	TGTGCCAGCAGCCAAGATCCCCGCTATGGCTACACCTTC
13	TRBD2	TRBJ2-5	TRBV12-3/TRBV12-4	-	CASSLTIAGELHF	TGTGCCAGCAGCCTAACTATAGCGGGAGAATTGCACTTC
16	TRBD1	TRBJ1-1	TRBV30	-	CAWKDRVFLGSAEAFF	TGTGCCTGGAAGGACAGGGTATTTCTGGGGAGCGCTGAAGCTTTCTTT
15	-	TRBJ1-5	TRBV29-1	-	CSVVIGGSSNQPQHF	TGCAGCGTTGTAATCGGGGGATCTAGCAATCAGCCCCAGCATTTT
15	-	TRBJ2-1	TRBV11-3	few	CASSARGADLNEQFF	TGTGCCAGCAGCGCCCGGGGGGCTGATTTGAATGAGCAGTTCTTC
17	-	TRBJ1-6	TRBV7-9	few	CASSLNTGSSYNSPLHF	TGTGCCAGCAGCTTAAATACGGGGAGCTCCTATAATTCACCCCTCCACTTT
12	-	TRBJ1-2	TRBV28	-	CASSRGGYGYTF	TGTGCCAGCAGCCGGGGGGGATATGGCTACACCTTC
13	-	TRBJ1-5	TRBV10-3	-	CAISDGGNQPQHF	TGTGCCATCAGTGACGGAGGCAATCAGCCCCAGCATTTT
14	-	TRBJ1-1	TRBV18	-	CASSQSAGGPEAFF	TGTGCCAGCTCACAATCGGCGGGAGGACCTGAAGCTTTCTTT
16	TRBD1	TRBJ1-3	TRBV19	-	CASKKRTGVVGNTIYF	TGTGCCAGTAAAAAGAGGACAGGGGTGGTTGGAAACACCATATATTTT